This T cell receptor (beta chain) appears in the sequencing data of a study of cytomegalovirus exposure and HLA in healthy donors. Study results and caveats: According to the study, roughly 160 TCR beta chains were cytomegalovirus-associated.

A multiplex PCR was run with 60 Vbeta primers and 13 Jbeta primers. The assay was immunoSEQ multiplex PCR, and TCRdb's table has in-frame clones only and misses some. This sample has over 110,000 clones; about 80% occur once, and the top ten carry roughly 6.2%. To note about this clone: What it binds is not known.

The material sequenced was PBMCs. The sequence came from a woman aged 40-49 years in good health and CMV-seropositive.

CDR3 sequence: CSVGQGPETQYF. The DNA of the CDR3 is TGCAGCGTGGGACAGGGACCCGAGACCCAGTACTTC. V usage is TRBV29-1 and J usage is TRBJ2-5; 9 bases align to TRBD1. The CDR3 contains 12 residues. Germline loops: CDR1 SQVTM, CDR2 ANQGSEA. The V gene end was trimmed by 6 bases and the J gene end by 5 bases; junction bases not matched to a gene: 4.